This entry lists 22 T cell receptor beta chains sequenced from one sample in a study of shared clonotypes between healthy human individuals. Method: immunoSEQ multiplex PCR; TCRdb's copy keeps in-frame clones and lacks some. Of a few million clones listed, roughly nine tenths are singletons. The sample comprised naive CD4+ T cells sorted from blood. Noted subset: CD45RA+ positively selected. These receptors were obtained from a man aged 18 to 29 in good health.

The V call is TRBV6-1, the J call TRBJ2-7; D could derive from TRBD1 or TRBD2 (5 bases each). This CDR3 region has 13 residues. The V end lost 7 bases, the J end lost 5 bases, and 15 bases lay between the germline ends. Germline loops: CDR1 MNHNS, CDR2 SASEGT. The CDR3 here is CASMRGERDEQYF. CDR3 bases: TGTGCCAGCATGAGGGGAGAAAGGGACGAGCAGTACTTC.

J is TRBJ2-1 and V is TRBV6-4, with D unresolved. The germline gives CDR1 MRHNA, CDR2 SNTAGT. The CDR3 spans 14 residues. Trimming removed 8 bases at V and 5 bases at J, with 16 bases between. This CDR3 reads CASGWFIPHNEQFF. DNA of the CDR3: TGTGCCAGCGGGTGGTTCATCCCGCACAATGAGCAGTTCTTC.

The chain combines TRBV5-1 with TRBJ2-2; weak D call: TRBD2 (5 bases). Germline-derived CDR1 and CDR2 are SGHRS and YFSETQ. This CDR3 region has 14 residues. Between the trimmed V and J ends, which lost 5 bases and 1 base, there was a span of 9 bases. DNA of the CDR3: TGCGCCAGCAGTGAAGCGGTGAACACCGGGGAGCTGTTTTTT. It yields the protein CASSEAVNTGELFF.

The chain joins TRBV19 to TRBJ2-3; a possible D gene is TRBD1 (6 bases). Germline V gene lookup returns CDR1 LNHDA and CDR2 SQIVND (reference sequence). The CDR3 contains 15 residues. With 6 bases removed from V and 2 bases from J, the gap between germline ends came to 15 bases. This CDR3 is CASSRGQYNTDTQYF. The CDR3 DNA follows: TGTGCCAGTAGCAGAGGACAGTATAACACAGATACGCAGTATTTT.

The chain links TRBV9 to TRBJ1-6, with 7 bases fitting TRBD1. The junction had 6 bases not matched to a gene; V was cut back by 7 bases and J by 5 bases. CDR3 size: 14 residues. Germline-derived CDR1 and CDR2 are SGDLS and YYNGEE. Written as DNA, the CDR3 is TGTGCCAGCCAAGAGGGGGCAGATAATTCACCCCTCCACTTT. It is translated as CASQEGADNSPLHF.

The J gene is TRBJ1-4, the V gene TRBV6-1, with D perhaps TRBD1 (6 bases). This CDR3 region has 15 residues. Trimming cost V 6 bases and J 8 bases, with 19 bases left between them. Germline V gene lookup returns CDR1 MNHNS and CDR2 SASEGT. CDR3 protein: CASRIQPGQDEKLFF. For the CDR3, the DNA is TGTGCCAGCAGGATTCAACCGGGACAAGACGAAAAACTGTTTTTT.

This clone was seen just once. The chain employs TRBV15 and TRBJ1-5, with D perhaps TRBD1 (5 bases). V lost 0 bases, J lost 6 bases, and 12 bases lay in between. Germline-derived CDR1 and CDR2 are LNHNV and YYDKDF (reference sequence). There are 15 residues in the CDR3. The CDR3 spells CATSRDGAGGQPQHF. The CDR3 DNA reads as TGTGCCACCAGCAGAGATGGGGCGGGAGGTCAGCCCCAGCATTTT.

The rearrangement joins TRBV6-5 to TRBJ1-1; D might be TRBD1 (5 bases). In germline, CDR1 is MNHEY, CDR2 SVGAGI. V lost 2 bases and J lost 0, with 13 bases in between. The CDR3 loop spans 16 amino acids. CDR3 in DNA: TGTGCCAGCAGTTACGATTGGGGGGTATTGAACACTGAAGCTTTCTTT. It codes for CASSYDWGVLNTEAFF.

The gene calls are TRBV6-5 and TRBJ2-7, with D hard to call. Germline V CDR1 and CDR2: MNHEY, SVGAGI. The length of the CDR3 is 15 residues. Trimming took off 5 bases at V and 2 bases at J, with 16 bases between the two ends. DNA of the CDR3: TGTGCCAGCAGTAAAAATCAGGCCTTACCCTACGAGCAGTACTTC. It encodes CASSKNQALPYEQYF.

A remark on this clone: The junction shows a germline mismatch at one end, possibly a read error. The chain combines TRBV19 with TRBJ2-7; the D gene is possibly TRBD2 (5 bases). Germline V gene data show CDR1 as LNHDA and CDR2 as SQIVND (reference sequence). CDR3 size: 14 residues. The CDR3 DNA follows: TGTGCCAGTAGTATAATCGGAGCGGTTAACGAACAGTACTTC. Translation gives CASSIIGAVNEQYF.

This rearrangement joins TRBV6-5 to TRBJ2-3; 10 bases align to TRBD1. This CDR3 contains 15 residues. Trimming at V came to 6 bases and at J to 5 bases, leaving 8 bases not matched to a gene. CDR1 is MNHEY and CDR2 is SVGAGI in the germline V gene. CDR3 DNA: TGTGCCAGCAGCTGGGGGGACAGGGGAGTAGATACGCAGTATTTT. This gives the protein CASSWGDRGVDTQYF.

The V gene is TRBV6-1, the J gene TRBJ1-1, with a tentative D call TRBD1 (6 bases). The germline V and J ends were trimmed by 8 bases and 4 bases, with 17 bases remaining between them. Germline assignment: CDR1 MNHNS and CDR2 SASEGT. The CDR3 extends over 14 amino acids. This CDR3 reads CASEDGTLTTEAFF. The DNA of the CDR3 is TGTGCCAGCGAAGATGGGACATTGACCACTGAAGCTTTCTTT.

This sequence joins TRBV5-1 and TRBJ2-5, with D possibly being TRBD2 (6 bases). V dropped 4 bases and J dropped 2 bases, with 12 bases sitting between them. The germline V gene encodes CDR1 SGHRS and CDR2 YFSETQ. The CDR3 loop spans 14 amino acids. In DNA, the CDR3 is TGCGCCAGCAGCGCGGGACTGATACAAGAGACCCAGTACTTC. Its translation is CASSAGLIQETQYF.

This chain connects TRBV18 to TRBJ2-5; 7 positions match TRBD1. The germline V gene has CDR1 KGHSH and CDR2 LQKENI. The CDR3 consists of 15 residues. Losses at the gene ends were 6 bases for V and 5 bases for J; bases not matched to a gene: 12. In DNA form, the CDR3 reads TGTGCCAGCTCTCCCCCGGTGATGACAGGGGAGACCCAGTACTTC. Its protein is CASSPPVMTGETQYF.

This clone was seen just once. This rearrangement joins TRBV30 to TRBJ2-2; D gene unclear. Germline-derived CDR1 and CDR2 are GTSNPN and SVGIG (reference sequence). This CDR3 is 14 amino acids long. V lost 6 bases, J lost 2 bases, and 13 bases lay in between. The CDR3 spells CACTHIGNTGELFF. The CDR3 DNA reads TGTGCCTGCACTCATATTGGTAACACCGGGGAGCTGTTTTTT. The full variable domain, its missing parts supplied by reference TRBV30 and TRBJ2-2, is SQTIHQWPATLVQPVGSPLSLECTVEGTSNPNLYWYRQAAGRGLQLLFYSVGIGQISSEVPQNLSASRPQDRQFILSSKKLLLSDSGFYLCACTHIGNTGELFFGEGSRLTVL.

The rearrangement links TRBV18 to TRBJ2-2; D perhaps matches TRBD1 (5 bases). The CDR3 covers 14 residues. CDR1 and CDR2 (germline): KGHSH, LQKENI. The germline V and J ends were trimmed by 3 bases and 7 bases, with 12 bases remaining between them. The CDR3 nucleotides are TGTGCCAGCTCACCGGGCGCGCAGGGCGGGGAGCTGTTTTTT. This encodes CASSPGAQGGELFF.

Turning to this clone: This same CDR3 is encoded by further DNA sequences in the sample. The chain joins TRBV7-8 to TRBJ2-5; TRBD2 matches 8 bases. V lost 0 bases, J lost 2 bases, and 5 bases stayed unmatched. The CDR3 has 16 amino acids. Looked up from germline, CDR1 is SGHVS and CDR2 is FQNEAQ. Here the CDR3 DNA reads TGTGCCAGCAGCTTAGCTCTCGCGGGGGGTCAAGAGACCCAGTACTTC. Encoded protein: CASSLALAGGQETQYF.

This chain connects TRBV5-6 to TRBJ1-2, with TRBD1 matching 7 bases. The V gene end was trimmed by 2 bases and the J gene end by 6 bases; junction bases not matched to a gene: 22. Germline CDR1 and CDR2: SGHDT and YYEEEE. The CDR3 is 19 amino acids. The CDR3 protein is CASSFNRQGRGSGNNGYTF. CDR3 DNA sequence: TGTGCCAGCAGCTTTAACCGACAGGGCCGAGGATCTGGGAACAATGGCTACACCTTC.

The CDR3 sequence is CAFRDRANRVAFF. CDR3 DNA sequence: TGTGCCTTCCGGGACAGGGCCAATAGGGTAGCTTTCTTT. The rearrangement uses TRBV30 and TRBJ1-1, with 9 bases aligning to TRBD1. The CDR3 spans 13 residues. CDR1 and CDR2 from the germline V gene are GTSNPN and SVGIG (reference sequence). Trimming removed 7 bases from V and 10 bases from J; junction bases left unmatched: 13.

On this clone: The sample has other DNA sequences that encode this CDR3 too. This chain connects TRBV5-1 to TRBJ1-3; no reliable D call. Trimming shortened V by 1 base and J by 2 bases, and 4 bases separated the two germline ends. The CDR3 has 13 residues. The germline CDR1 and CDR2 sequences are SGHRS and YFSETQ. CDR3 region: CASSLRTGNTIYF. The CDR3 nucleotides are TGCGCCAGCAGCTTGAGGACTGGAAACACCATATATTTT.

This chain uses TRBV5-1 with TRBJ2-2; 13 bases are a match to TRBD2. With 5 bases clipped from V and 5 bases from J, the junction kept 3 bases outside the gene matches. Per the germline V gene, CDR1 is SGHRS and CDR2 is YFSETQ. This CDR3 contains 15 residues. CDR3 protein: CASSGLAGVTGELFF. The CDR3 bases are TGCGCCAGCAGTGGACTAGCGGGGGTTACCGGGGAGCTGTTTTTT. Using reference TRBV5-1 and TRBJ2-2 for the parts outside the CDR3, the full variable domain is KAGVTQTPRYLIKTRGQQVTLSCSPISGHRSVSWYQQTPGQGLQFLFEYFSETQRNKGNFPGRFSGRQFSNSRSEMNVSTLELGDSALYLCASSGLAGVTGELFFGEGSRLTVL.

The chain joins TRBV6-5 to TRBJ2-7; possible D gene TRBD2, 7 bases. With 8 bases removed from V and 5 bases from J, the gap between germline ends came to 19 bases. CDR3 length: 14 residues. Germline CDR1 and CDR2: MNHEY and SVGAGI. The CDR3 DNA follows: TGTGCCAGCGAGAAGAGGGGGGGTGGGAACGAGCAGTACTTC. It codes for CASEKRGGGNEQYF.